This TCR beta chain is drawn from a study of cytomegalovirus exposure and HLA in healthy donors. Findings and limits, study-wide: The number of N-insertions in an Asian-associated ancestry cluster was reportedly below the approximately 600-donor mean in a later analysis.

The PCR contained 60 Vbeta and 13 Jbeta primers. This table comes from immunoSEQ multiplex PCR, and its TCRdb copy is limited to in-frame clones, with some not included. The table records tens of thousands of clones, roughly 78% of them present only once. As for this clone: Its matching antigen is unknown.

The CDR3 extends over 13 amino acids. Germline CDR1 is MDHEN and CDR2 is SYDVKM. V lost 8 bases to trimming and J lost 8 bases, with 15 bases between them. Source material: PBMCs. The chain links TRBV28 to TRBJ1-4; D gene ambiguous. The clonotype was recovered from a young man in good health and CMV-seronegative. The CDR3 coding sequence is TGTGCCAGCTGCCCCGGACCGGGGGAAAAACTGTTTTTT. Translated: CASCPGPGEKLFF.